A selection of T cell receptor beta chains follows, all from one sample in a study of shared clonotypes between healthy human individuals. Some clones are missing from TCRdb's copy, which holds only in-frame ones; the method was immunoSEQ multiplex PCR. Of 450,000 to 650,000 clones in the sample, roughly 79% are singletons; the top ten hold about 12%. Sequencing was done on a sample of PBMCs. These receptors all come from a woman aged 40 to 50 in good health. Some clones in this sample may be carry-over from other donors' samples. CDR3s include the opening cysteine and the closing phenylalanine or tryptophan. A D gene is named only where the DNA matches it firmly.

CDR3 length | J gene | V gene | D gene | CDR3 protein
13 | TRBJ2-7 | TRBV5-3 | - | CASSSGITYEQYF
19 | TRBJ2-1 | TRBV7-8 | TRBD2 | CASSPRLAGTHSSYNEQFF
14 | TRBJ1-2 | TRBV7-2 | - | CASSPTYDGYGYTF
14 | TRBJ1-2 | TRBV6-6 | TRBD1 | CASSYLQGADGYTF
15 | TRBJ2-4 | TRBV18 | - | CASFAPQWSKNIQYF
16 | TRBJ2-1 | TRBV9 | TRBD2 | CASSVAAGGLYNEQFF
16 | TRBJ1-2 | TRBV18 | - | CASSPSFPEPNYGYTF
16 | - | TRBV30 | - | CAWSTKDRLGSYEQYF
13 | TRBJ1-5 | TRBV6-4 | - | CASSPEVRQPQHF
15 | TRBJ2-1 | TRBV7-2 | TRBD2 | CASSSQGGPNNEQFF
17 | TRBJ1-3 | TRBV9 | - | CASSVASRSGSGNTIYF
15 | TRBJ2-5 | TRBV5-6 | TRBD1 | CASGASRTGGETQYF
14 | TRBJ2-7 | TRBV5-1 | TRBD2 | CASSGTSGSREQYF
17 | TRBJ2-3 | TRBV7-8 | - | CASSFNRVTSYPDTQYF
14 | TRBJ1-1 | TRBV5-1 | - | CASSRTQGNTEAFF
13 | TRBJ2-5 | TRBV29-1 | - | CSVEWYGQETQYF
14 | TRBJ2-5 | TRBV5-1 | TRBD1 | CASSKGTGQETQYF
13 | TRBJ1-3 | TRBV9 | - | CASSVGTGNTIYF
15 | TRBJ2-1 | TRBV28 | TRBD2 | CASSRPGTSVNEQFF
14 | TRBJ2-1 | TRBV7-7 | TRBD1 | CASSWGQGTGEQFF
15 | TRBJ2-7 | TRBV28 | TRBD2 | CASSLLAGGRYEQYF
14 | TRBJ2-7 | TRBV28 | - | CASRTGTQSYEQYF
16 | TRBJ2-3 | TRBV7-9 | TRBD2 | CASSHGAGVPTDTQYF
14 | TRBJ2-1 | TRBV7-2 | - | CASSLSAGVNEQFF
18 | TRBJ1-2 | TRBV28 | - | CASSLSPSRIGGNYGYTF
11 | TRBJ1-4 | TRBV10-3 | - | CASSVGEKLFF
13 | TRBJ1-4 | TRBV30 | - | CAWMPGTNEKLFF
15 | TRBJ2-2 | TRBV27 | TRBD1 | CASSAGTGPTGELFF
16 | TRBJ2-7 | TRBV5-6 | TRBD2 | CASSLVPSGRNYEQYF
11 | TRBJ2-1 | TRBV2 | - | CASRRGDEQFF
16 | TRBJ2-2 | TRBV19 | - | CASSPRETGTTGELFF
15 | TRBJ1-1 | TRBV30 | - | CAWRIVQVMNTEAFF
14 | TRBJ2-7 | TRBV9 | - | CASSPQLVAYEQYF
14 | TRBJ2-7 | TRBV27 | - | CASSLFQGSYEQYF
16 | TRBJ2-4 | TRBV10-1 | - | CASRCHLPLAKNIQYF
15 | TRBJ2-5 | TRBV6-6 | - | CASSYLAASQETQYF
11 | TRBJ2-5 | TRBV2 | - | CASSAEETQYF
17 | TRBJ1-1 | TRBV7-8 | - | CASSLVAVGPLNTEAFF
13 | TRBJ1-5 | TRBV5-5 | - | CASSLGGDQPQHF
15 | TRBJ2-5 | TRBV2 | TRBD2 | CASSEVAGGGETQYF
16 | TRBJ2-1 | TRBV6-5 | TRBD2 | CASSYSSGGDYNEQFF
15 | TRBJ2-1 | TRBV19 | - | CASSTSPGRYNEQFF
14 | TRBJ2-7 | TRBV2 | TRBD2 | CASNLGLASYEQYF
17 | TRBJ2-1 | TRBV28 | TRBD1 | CASSRPDRGRRYDEQFF
18 | TRBJ2-1 | TRBV5-8 | TRBD2 | CASSHSPGTSGSRFEQFF